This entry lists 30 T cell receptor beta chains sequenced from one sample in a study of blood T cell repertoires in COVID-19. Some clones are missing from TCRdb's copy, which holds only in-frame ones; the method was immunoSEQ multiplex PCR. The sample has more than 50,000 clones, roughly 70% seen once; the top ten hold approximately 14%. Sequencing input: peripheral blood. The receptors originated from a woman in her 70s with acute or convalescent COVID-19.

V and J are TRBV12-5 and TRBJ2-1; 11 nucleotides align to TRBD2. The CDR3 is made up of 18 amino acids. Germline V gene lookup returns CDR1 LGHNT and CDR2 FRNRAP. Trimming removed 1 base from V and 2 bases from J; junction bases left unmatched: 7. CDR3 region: CASGLAPLAGGPYNEQFF. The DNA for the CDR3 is TGTGCTAGTGGTTTGGCTCCTCTAGCGGGGGGTCCCTACAATGAGCAGTTCTTC.

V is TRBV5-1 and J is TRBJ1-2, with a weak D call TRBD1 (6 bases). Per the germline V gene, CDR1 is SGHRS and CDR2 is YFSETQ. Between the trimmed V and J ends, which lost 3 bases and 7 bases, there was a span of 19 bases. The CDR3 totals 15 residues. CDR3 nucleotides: TGCGCCAGCAGCTCCCGTCCCGGGGGGGCTGGTGGCTACACCTTC. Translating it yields CASSSRPGGAGGYTF.

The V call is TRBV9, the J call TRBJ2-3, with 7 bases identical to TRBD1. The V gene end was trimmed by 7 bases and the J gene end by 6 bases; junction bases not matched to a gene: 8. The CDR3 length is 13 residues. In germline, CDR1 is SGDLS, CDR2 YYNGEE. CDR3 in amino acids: CASGRGPLDTQYF. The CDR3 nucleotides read TGTGCCAGCGGTAGGGGGCCCCTTGATACGCAGTATTTT. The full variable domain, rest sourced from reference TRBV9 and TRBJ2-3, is DSGVTQTPKHLITATGQRVTLRCSPRSGDLSVYWYQQSLDQGLQFLIQYYNGEERAKGNILERFSAQQFPDLHSELNLSSLELGDSALYFCASGRGPLDTQYFGPGTRLTVL.

The CDR3 spells CASSSSGGFQETQYF. CDR3 in DNA: TGTGCCAGCAGCTCTAGCGGGGGGTTTCAAGAGACCCAGTACTTC. V gene TRBV7-9 combines with J gene TRBJ2-5; the match to TRBD2 covers 11 bases. CDR1 is SEHNR and CDR2 is FQNEAQ in the germline V gene (reference sequence). V was pared by 4 bases and J by 2 bases, with 3 bases of the junction left unmatched. The CDR3 has 15 amino acids.

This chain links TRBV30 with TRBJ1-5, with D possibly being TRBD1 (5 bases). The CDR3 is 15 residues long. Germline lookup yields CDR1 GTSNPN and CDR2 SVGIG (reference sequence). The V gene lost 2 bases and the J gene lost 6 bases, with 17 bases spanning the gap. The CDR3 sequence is CAWSPVSKGAQPQHF. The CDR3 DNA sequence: TGTGCCTGGAGTCCGGTCTCTAAAGGGGCTCAGCCCCAGCATTTT. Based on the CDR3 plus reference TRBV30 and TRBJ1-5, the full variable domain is SQTIHQWPATLVQPVGSPLSLECTVEGTSNPNLYWYRQAAGRGLQLLFYSVGIGQISSEVPQNLSASRPQDRQFILSSKKLLLSDSGFYLCAWSPVSKGAQPQHFGDGTRLSIL.

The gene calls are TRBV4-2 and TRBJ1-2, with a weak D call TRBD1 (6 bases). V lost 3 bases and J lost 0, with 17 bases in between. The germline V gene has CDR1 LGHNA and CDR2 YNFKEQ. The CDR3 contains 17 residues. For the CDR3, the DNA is TGTGCCAGCAGCCAGGACACAGGGCACGGAGCTAACTATGGCTACACCTTC. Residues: CASSQDTGHGANYGYTF.

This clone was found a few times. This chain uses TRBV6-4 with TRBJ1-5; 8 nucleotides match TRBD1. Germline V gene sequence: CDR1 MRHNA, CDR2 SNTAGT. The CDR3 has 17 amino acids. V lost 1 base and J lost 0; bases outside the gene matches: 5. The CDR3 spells CASSDYVTGVSNQPQHF. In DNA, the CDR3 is TGTGCCAGCAGTGACTATGTGACAGGGGTTAGCAATCAGCCCCAGCATTTT.

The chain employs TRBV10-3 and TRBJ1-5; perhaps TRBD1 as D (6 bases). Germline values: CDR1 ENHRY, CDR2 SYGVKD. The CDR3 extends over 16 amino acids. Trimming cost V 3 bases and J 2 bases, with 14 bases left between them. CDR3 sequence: CAISDQGLMGNQPQHF. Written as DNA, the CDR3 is TGTGCCATCAGTGACCAGGGGTTGATGGGCAATCAGCCCCAGCATTTT.

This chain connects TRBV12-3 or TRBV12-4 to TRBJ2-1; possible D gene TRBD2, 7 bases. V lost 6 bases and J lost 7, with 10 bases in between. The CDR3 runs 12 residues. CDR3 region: CASRGGPNEQFF. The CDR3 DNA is TGTGCCAGCAGGGGGGGGCCAAATGAGCAGTTCTTC.

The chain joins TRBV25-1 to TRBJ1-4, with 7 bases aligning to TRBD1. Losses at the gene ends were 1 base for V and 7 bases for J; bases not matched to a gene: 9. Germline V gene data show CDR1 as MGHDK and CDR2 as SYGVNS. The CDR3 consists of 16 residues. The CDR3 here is CASSEFTRGLREKLFF. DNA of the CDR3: TGTGCCAGCAGTGAATTCACGAGGGGGCTTCGTGAAAAACTGTTTTTT.

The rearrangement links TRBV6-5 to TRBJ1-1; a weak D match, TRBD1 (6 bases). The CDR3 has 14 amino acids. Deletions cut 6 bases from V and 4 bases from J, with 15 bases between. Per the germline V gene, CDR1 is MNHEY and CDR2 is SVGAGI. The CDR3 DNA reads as TGTGCCAGCAGCGGACAGAAGTGGGTCACTGAAGCTTTCTTT. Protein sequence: CASSGQKWVTEAFF.

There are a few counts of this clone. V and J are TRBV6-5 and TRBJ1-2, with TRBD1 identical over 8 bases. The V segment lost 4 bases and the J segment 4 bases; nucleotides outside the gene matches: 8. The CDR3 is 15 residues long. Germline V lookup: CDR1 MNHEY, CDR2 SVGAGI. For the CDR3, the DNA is TGTGCCAGCAGTTCACCGGGACAGGCTTCCTATGGCTACACCTTC. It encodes CASSSPGQASYGYTF.

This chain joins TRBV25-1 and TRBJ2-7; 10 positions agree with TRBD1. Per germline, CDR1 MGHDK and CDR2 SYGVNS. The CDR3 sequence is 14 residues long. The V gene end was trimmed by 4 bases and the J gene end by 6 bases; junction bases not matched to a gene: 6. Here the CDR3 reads CASSGQGATLEQYF. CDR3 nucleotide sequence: TGTGCCAGCAGTGGACAGGGGGCGACCCTCGAGCAGTACTTC.

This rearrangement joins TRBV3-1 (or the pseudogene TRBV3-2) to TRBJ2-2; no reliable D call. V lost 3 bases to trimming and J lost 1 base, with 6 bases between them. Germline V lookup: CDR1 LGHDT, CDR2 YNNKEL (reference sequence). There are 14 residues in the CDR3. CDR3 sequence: CASSHGQNTGELFF. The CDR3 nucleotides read TGTGCCAGCAGCCACGGTCAGAACACCGGGGAGCTGTTTTTT.

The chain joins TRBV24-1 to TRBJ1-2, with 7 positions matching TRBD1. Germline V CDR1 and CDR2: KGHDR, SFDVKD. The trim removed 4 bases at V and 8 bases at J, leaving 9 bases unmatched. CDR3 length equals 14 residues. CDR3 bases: TGTGCCACCAGTGACTCTCGACAGGGTCGAGGCTACACCTTC. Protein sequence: CATSDSRQGRGYTF.

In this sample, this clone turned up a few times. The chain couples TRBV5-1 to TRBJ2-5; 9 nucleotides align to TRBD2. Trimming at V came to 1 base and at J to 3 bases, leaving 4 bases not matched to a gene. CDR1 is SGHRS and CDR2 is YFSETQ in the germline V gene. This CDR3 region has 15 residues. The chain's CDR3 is CASSLSAGGKETQYF. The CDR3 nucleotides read TGCGCCAGCAGCTTGAGCGCGGGGGGGAAAGAGACCCAGTACTTC.

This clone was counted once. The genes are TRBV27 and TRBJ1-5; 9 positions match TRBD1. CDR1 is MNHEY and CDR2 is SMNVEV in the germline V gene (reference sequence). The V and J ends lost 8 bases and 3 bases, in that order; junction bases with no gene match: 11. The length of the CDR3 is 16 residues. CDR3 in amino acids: CASYPLGTGHNQPQHF. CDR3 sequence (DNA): TGTGCCAGCTACCCTCTCGGGACAGGGCACAATCAGCCCCAGCATTTT.

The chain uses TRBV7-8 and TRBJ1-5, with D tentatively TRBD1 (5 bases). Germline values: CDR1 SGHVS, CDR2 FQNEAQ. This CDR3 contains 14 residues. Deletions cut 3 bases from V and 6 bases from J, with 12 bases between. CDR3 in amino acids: CASSFGRGGQPQHF. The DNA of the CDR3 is TGTGCCAGCAGCTTCGGAAGGGGCGGTCAGCCCCAGCATTTT.

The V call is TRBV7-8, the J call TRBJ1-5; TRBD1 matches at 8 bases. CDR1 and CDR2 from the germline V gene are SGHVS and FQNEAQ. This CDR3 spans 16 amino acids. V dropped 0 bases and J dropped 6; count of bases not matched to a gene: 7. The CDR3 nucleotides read TGTGCCAGCAGCTTAGCCGCAGGGGGCGCGGGTCAGCCCCAGCATTTT. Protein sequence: CASSLAAGGAGQPQHF.

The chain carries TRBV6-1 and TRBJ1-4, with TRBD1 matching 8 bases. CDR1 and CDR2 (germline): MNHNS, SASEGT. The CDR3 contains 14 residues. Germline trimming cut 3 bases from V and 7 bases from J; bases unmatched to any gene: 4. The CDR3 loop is CASSDRQGREKLFF. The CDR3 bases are TGTGCCAGCAGTGATCGACAGGGGCGTGAAAAACTGTTTTTT.

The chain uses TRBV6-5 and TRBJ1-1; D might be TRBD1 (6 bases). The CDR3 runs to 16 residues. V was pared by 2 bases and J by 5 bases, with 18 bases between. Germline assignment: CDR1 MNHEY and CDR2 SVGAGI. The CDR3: CASSYGRPERGTEAFF. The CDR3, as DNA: TGTGCCAGCAGTTACGGCCGACCAGAAAGGGGGACTGAAGCTTTCTTT.

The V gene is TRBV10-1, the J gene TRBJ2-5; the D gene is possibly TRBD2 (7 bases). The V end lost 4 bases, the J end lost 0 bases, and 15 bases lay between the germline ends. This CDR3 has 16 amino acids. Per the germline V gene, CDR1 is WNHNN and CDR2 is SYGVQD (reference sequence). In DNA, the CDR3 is TGCGCCAGCAGTGTAGGGGGAAGCGGGGACCAAGAGACCCAGTACTTC. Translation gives CASSVGGSGDQETQYF.

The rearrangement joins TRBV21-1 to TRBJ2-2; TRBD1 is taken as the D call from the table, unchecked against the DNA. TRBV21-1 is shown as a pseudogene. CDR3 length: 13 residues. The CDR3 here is CASSEGATGELFF. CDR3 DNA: TGTGCCAGCAGCGAAGGGGCCACCGGGGAGCTGTTTTTT.

The CDR3 here is CAIRTQGGTGELFF. CDR3 DNA: TGTGCCATCAGAACCCAGGGGGGCACCGGGGAGCTGTTTTTT. The chain uses TRBV7-9 and TRBJ2-2, with D perhaps matching TRBD1 (7 bases). CDR3 length: 14 amino acids. V lost 10 bases and J lost 4, with 16 bases in between. CDR1 and CDR2 from the germline V gene are SEHNR and FQNEAQ (reference sequence).

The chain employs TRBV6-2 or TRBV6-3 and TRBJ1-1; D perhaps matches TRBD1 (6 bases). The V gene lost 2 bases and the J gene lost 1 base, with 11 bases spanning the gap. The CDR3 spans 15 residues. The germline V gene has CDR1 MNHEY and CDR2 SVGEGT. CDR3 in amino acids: CASSYGGGGNTEAFF. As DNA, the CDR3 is TGTGCCAGCAGTTACGGGGGAGGGGGGAACACTGAAGCTTTCTTT.

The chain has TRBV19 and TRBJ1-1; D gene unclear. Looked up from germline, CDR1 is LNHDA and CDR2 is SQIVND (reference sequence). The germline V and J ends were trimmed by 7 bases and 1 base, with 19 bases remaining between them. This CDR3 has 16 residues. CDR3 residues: CASMKGRELRNTEAFF. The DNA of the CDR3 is TGTGCCAGTATGAAAGGGAGGGAACTCCGGAACACTGAAGCTTTCTTT.

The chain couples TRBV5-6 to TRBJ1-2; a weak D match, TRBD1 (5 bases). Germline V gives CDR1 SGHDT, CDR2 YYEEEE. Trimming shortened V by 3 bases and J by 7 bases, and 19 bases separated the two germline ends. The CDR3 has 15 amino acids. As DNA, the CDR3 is TGTGCCAGCAGCTCCCCCCCGCAGGGAGGAATTGGCTACACCTTC. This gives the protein CASSSPPQGGIGYTF.

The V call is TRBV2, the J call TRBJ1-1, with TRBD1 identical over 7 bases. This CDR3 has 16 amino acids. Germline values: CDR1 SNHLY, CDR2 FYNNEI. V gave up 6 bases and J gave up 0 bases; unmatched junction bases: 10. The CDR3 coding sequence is TGTGCCAGCAGCCGGGGGACAGCCTCATTGAACACTGAAGCTTTCTTT. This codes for CASSRGTASLNTEAFF.

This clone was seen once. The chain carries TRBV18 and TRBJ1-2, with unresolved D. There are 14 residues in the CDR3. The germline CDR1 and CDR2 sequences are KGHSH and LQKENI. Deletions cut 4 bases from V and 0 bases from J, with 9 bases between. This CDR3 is CASSLTFTNYGYTF. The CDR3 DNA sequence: TGTGCCAGCTCACTGACATTTACTAACTATGGCTACACCTTC.

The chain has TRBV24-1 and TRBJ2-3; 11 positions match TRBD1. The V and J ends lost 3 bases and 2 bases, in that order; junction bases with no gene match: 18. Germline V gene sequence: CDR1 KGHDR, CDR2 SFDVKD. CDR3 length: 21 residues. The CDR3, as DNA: TGTGCCACCAGTGATAGGGGGGACAGGGGGTTGGGCGGAGCGTTCACAGATACGCAGTATTTT. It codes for CATSDRGDRGLGGAFTDTQYF.